Following are 23 T cell receptor beta chains from one sample sequenced in a study of TIL therapy for anti-PD-1-resistant metastatic lung cancer. The libraries were made with immunoSEQ v3. Here immunoSEQ multiplex PCR was the method, and the copy in TCRdb shows in-frame clones only, minus some. Altogether some 45,000 clones are present, approximately 83% being singletons, with the ten largest covering approximately 5%. As to time point: pre-treatment sample, taken before nivolumab and TIL therapy. Source: blood, taken at baseline. These receptors were obtained from a person aged 25 to 80 with non-small cell lung cancer.

This clone turned up a few times. The chain is built from TRBV19 and TRBJ2-3; tentatively, D is TRBD1 or TRBD2 (5 bases each). This CDR3 is 16 amino acids long. CDR1 is LNHDA, CDR2 SQIVND, per germline (reference sequence). The V end lost 8 bases, the J end lost 4 bases, and 22 bases lay between the germline ends. The chain's CDR3 is CASRASGTRGADTQYF. Here the CDR3 DNA reads TGTGCCAGTCGGGCTTCCGGGACGAGGGGTGCAGATACGCAGTATTTT.

The gene calls are TRBV7-9 and TRBJ2-3; D may be TRBD1 or TRBD2 (5 bases each). Trimming stripped 1 base from V and 0 bases from J, with 11 bases between. The CDR3 runs to 16 residues. CDR1 is SEHNR and CDR2 is FQNEAQ in the germline V gene (reference sequence). The CDR3 protein is CASSLDRGPSTDTQYF. In DNA, the CDR3 is TGTGCCAGCAGCTTAGATCGGGGCCCTAGCACAGATACGCAGTATTTT.

V is TRBV19 and J is TRBJ2-3; no firm D call. Germline V gene lookup returns CDR1 LNHDA and CDR2 SQIVND (reference sequence). The length of the CDR3 is 13 residues. The ends were cut back, 5 bases at V and 3 bases at J, with 9 bases in the middle. In nucleotides, the CDR3 is TGTGCCAGTAGTCCTCCTATGACAGATACGCAGTATTTT. Its protein is CASSPPMTDTQYF. The whole variable domain, remainder taken from reference TRBV19 and TRBJ2-3, is DGGITQSPKYLFRKEGQNVTLSCEQNLNHDAMYWYRQDPGQGLRLIYYSQIVNDFQKGDIAEGYSVSREKKESFPLTVTSAQKNPTAFYLCASSPPMTDTQYFGPGTRLTVL.

The chain has TRBV12-3 or TRBV12-4 and TRBJ2-2; D gene unclear. The CDR3 totals 13 residues. Trimming cost V 6 bases and J 0 bases, with 5 bases left between them. As DNA, the CDR3 is TGTGCCAGCAGCCTACCGAACACCGGGGAGCTGTTTTTT. Protein: CASSLPNTGELFF.

This clone has just a few counts. The chain joins TRBV7-8 to TRBJ1-3, with 7 bases aligning to TRBD1. Trimming took 5 bases from V and 0 from J; bases not matched to a gene: 7. The germline V gene encodes CDR1 SGHVS and CDR2 FQNEAQ. This CDR3 region has 16 residues. The CDR3 DNA sequence: TGTGCCAGCAGCGCCCGACAGGGAGGCTCTGGAAACACCATATATTTT. Its translation is CASSARQGGSGNTIYF.

This clone was counted between two and nine times. This CDR3 is CASSLTGVVGTEAFF. In nucleotides, the CDR3 is TGTGCCAGCAGTTTGACAGGGGTAGTTGGCACTGAAGCTTTCTTT. The chain uses TRBV28 and TRBJ1-1; TRBD1 matches at 8 bases. The CDR3 extends over 15 amino acids. Germline V gene sequence: CDR1 MDHEN, CDR2 SYDVKM. Unmatched junction bases numbered 7, after V lost 3 bases and J lost 4 bases.

This clone is a singleton in its sample. The chain employs TRBV29-1 and TRBJ2-5, with D uncertain. The CDR3 is 12 amino acids. Trimming shortened V by 4 bases and J by 2 bases, and 8 bases separated the two germline ends. Germline loops: CDR1 SQVTM, CDR2 ANQGSEA. For the CDR3, the DNA is TGCAGCGTTGGGCAGTTACAAGAGACCCAGTACTTC. Encoded protein: CSVGQLQETQYF.

This clone was observed a handful of times. In the same sample, other DNA sequences code for this CDR3. The genes are TRBV6-1 and TRBJ2-1; TRBD2 aligns across 10 bases. The V gene end was trimmed by 0 bases and the J gene end by 6 bases; junction bases not matched to a gene: 2. Germline values: CDR1 MNHNS, CDR2 SASEGT. The CDR3 length is 15 residues. The CDR3 sequence is CASSEASGGANEQFF. CDR3 nucleotides: TGTGCCAGCAGTGAAGCGAGCGGGGGGGCCAATGAGCAGTTCTTC.

The chain links TRBV29-1 to TRBJ1-2, with D hard to call. This CDR3 has 9 residues. V lost 6 bases, J lost 4 bases, and 3 bases lay in between. The germline V gene has CDR1 SQVTM and CDR2 ANQGSEA. CDR3 DNA: TGCAGCGTAGGCTATGGCTACACCTTC. Amino acid sequence: CSVGYGYTF.

V usage is TRBV28 and J usage is TRBJ2-6; D possibly corresponds to TRBD2 (5 bases). The CDR3 spans 15 residues. The germline V gene has CDR1 MDHEN and CDR2 SYDVKM. Deletions cut 5 bases from V and 4 bases from J, with 12 bases between. The CDR3 DNA sequence: TGTGCCAGCAGTCCCGGGGTGGGAGGGGCCAACGTCCTGACTTTC. Protein sequence: CASSPGVGGANVLTF.

The chain carries TRBV6-5 and TRBJ2-2; D might be TRBD2 (5 bases). This CDR3 spans 14 amino acids. CDR1 is MNHEY and CDR2 is SVGAGI in the germline V gene. V shed 3 bases and J shed 7 bases, with 12 bases lying between them. The DNA of the CDR3 is TGTGCCAGCAGTTATGGCGGGTTGGGCGGGGAGCTGTTTTTT. Translation: CASSYGGLGGELFF.

The chain is built from TRBV6-2 or TRBV6-3 and TRBJ1-2; D remains ambiguous. V shed 5 bases and J shed 5 bases, with 18 bases lying between them. In germline, CDR1 is MNHEY, CDR2 SVGEGT. The CDR3 has 15 amino acids. In DNA form, the CDR3 reads TGTGCCAGCAGTGACGACCCAGCGGGGAGATATGGCTACACCTTC. This sequence encodes CASSDDPAGRYGYTF.

This rearrangement joins TRBV9 to TRBJ1-2; the D is unclear. CDR3 size: 12 residues. Trimming pared 3 bases from V and 2 bases from J, leaving 5 bases between. Germline V gives CDR1 SGDLS, CDR2 YYNGEE. The CDR3 sequence: CASSALNYGYTF. The CDR3 bases are TGTGCCAGCAGCGCCCTGAACTATGGCTACACCTTC. The full variable domain, its missing parts supplied by reference TRBV9 and TRBJ1-2, is DSGVTQTPKHLITATGQRVTLRCSPRSGDLSVYWYQQSLDQGLQFLIQYYNGEERAKGNILERFSAQQFPDLHSELNLSSLELGDSALYFCASSALNYGYTFGSGTRLTVV.

The rearrangement links TRBV10-3 to TRBJ2-1; 11 nucleotides agree with TRBD2. The CDR3 spans 14 residues. The germline CDR1 and CDR2 sequences are ENHRY and SYGVKD. V shed 6 bases, J shed 6 bases, and the junction held 4 bases outside the gene matches. The CDR3 region is CAIRRLAGSNEQFF. The DNA of the CDR3 is TGTGCCATCAGGAGACTAGCGGGGAGCAATGAGCAGTTCTTC.

The chain links TRBV9 to TRBJ2-6; a possible D gene is TRBD1 (6 bases). V shed 4 bases and J shed 0 bases, with 11 bases lying between them. In germline, CDR1 is SGDLS, CDR2 YYNGEE. The length of the CDR3 is 16 residues. CDR3 sequence (DNA): TGTGCCAGCAGCCCGACAGGTACCTCTGGGGCCAACGTCCTGACTTTC. Translating gives CASSPTGTSGANVLTF.

This clone was seen only a few times. The chain links TRBV19 to TRBJ1-3; D ambiguous. CDR3 length: 14 amino acids. V was pared by 6 bases and J by 0 bases, with 9 bases between. Looked up from germline, CDR1 is LNHDA and CDR2 is SQIVND (reference sequence). DNA for the CDR3: TGTGCCAGTAGGCGGTATACCTCTGGAAACACCATATATTTT. It specifies CASRRYTSGNTIYF.

The gene calls are TRBV10-1 and TRBJ2-3; D is unclear. The CDR3 sequence is 13 residues long. Trimming took off 1 base at V and 0 bases at J, with 2 bases between the two ends. Per the germline V gene, CDR1 is WNHNN and CDR2 is SYGVQD (reference sequence). The CDR3 is CASSEYSTDTQYF. The CDR3 DNA follows: TGCGCCAGCAGTGAGTACAGCACAGATACGCAGTATTTT.

The chain is built from TRBV7-2 and TRBJ2-1; D gene unclear. The V and J ends lost 3 bases and 6 bases respectively, with 3 bases between them. Germline V gene sequence: CDR1 SGHTA, CDR2 FQGNSA. This CDR3 spans 11 amino acids. This chain's CDR3 is CASSFGNEQFF. The CDR3 nucleotides are TGTGCCAGCAGCTTCGGCAATGAGCAGTTCTTC.

DNA of the CDR3: TGCGCCAGCAGCGAGACAGGGTTGGGCGAGCAGTACTTC. Its translation: CASSETGLGEQYF. The V and J genes are TRBV10-1 and TRBJ2-7; 7 bases match TRBD1. Germline-derived CDR1 and CDR2 are WNHNN and SYGVQD (reference sequence). Trimming at V came to 6 bases and at J to 6 bases, leaving 8 bases not matched to a gene. This CDR3 is 13 amino acids long.

The rearrangement links TRBV11-2 to TRBJ2-6, with a weak D call TRBD1 (5 bases). Per germline, CDR1 SGHAT and CDR2 FQNNGV. V shed 0 bases and J shed 0 bases, with 15 bases lying between them. This CDR3 has 19 amino acids. CDR3 sequence: CASSLDLGETGSGANVLTF. CDR3 nucleotide sequence: TGTGCCAGCAGCTTAGATCTCGGCGAAACAGGCTCTGGGGCCAACGTCCTGACTTTC.

This chain's CDR3 is CASSLRGGRTGNTIYF. CDR3 DNA sequence: TGTGCCAGTAGTCTCCGCGGTGGGAGGACTGGAAACACCATATATTTT. This chain uses TRBV19 with TRBJ1-3, with D unclear. Germline V lookup: CDR1 LNHDA, CDR2 SQIVND (reference sequence). This CDR3 has 16 residues. V lost 5 bases to trimming and J lost 2 bases, with 16 bases between them.

This clone was counted a single time. The chain has TRBV24-1 and TRBJ1-2, with D possibly being TRBD1 (6 bases). The CDR3 loop spans 14 amino acids. V lost 4 bases, J lost 2 bases, and 10 bases lay in between. Germline CDR1 is KGHDR and CDR2 is SFDVKD. The CDR3 loop reads CATSEPDRNYGYTF. The CDR3 bases are TGTGCCACCAGTGAGCCGGACAGAAACTATGGCTACACCTTC.

The chain links TRBV6-5 to TRBJ2-7; 10 bases line up with TRBD2. Trimming cost V 2 bases and J 4 bases; bases outside gene matches: 2. The CDR3 is made up of 14 amino acids. CDR1 and CDR2 (germline): MNHEY, SVGAGI. The CDR3 here is CASSYASGSYEQYF. The DNA of the CDR3 is TGTGCCAGCAGTTACGCTAGCGGGAGTTACGAGCAGTACTTC.